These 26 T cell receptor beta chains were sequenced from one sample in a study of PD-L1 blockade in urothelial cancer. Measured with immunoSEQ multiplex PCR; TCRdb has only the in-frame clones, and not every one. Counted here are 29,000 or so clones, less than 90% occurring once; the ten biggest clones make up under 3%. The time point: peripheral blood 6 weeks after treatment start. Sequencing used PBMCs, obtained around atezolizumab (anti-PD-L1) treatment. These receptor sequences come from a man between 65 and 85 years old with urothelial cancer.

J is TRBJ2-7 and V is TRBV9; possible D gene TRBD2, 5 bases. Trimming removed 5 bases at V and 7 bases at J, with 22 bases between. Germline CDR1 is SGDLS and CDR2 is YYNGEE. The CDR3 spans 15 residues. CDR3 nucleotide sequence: TGTGCCAGCAGTGCAGGAGCTCCGTCTTCGGGGGAGCAGTACTTC. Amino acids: CASSAGAPSSGEQYF.

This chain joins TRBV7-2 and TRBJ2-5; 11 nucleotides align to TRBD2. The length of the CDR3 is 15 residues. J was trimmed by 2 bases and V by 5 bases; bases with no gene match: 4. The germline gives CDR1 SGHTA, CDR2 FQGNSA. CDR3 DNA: TGTGCCAGCAGCCCCCGGACTAGCGGGCAAGAGACCCAGTACTTC. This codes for CASSPRTSGQETQYF.

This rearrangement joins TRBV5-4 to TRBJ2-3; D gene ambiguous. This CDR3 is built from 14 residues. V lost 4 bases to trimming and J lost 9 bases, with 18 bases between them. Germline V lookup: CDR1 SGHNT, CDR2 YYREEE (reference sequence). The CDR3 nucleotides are TGTGCCAGCAGCCAACCTCGAGCGAGGAACACGCAGTATTTT. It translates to CASSQPRARNTQYF.

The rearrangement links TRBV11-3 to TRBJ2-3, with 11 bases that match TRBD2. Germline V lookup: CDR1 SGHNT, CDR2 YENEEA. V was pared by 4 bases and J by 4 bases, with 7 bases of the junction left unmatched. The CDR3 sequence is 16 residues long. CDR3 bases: TGTGCCAGCAGCTCGGGGACTAGCGGATTCGCAGATACGCAGTATTTT. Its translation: CASSSGTSGFADTQYF. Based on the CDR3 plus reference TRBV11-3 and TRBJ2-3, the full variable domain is EAGVVQSPRYKIIEKKQPVAFWCNPISGHNTLYWYLQNLGQGPELLIRYENEEAVDDSQLPKDRFSAERLKGVDSTLKIQPAELGDSAVYLCASSSGTSGFADTQYFGPGTRLTVL.

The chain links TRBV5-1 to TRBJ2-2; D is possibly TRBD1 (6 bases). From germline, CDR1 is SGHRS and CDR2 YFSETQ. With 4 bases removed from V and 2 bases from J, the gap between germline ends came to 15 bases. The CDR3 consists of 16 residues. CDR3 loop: CASSGTGLGNTGELFF. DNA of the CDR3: TGCGCCAGCAGCGGTACAGGGCTTGGCAACACCGGGGAGCTGTTTTTT. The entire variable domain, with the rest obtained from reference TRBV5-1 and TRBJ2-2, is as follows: KAGVTQTPRYLIKTRGQQVTLSCSPISGHRSVSWYQQTPGQGLQFLFEYFSETQRNKGNFPGRFSGRQFSNSRSEMNVSTLELGDSALYLCASSGTGLGNTGELFFGEGSRLTVL.

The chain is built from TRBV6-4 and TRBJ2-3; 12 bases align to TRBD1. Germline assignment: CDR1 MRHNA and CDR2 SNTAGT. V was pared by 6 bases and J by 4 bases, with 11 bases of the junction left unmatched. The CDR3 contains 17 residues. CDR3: CASRKPGQGAHADTQYF. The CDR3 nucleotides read TGTGCCAGCAGAAAACCGGGACAGGGGGCTCATGCAGATACGCAGTATTTT.

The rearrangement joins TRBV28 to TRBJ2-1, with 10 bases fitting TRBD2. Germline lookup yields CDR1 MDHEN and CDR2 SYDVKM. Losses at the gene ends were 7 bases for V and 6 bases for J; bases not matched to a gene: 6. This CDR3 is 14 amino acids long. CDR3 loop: CASNSGRAFNEQFF. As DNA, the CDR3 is TGTGCCAGCAACAGCGGGAGGGCCTTCAATGAGCAGTTCTTC.

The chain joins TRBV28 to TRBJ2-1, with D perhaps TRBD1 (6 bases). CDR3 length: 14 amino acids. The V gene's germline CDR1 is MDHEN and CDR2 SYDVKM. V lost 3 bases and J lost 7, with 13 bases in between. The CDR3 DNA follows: TGTGCCAGCAGTTTTCCTCCAGGGGCTAATGAGCAGTTCTTC. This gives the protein CASSFPPGANEQFF.

The CDR3 nucleotides read TGTGCCAGCAGTTACCTGGTAGGGGGCAGGGATGGCTACACCTTC. This gives the protein CASSYLVGGRDGYTF. V gene TRBV6-5 combines with J gene TRBJ1-2; 7 bases map to TRBD1. Looked up from germline, CDR1 is MNHEY and CDR2 is SVGAGI. The CDR3 length is 15 residues. V shed 2 bases and J 6 bases; nucleotides not matched to a gene: 9.

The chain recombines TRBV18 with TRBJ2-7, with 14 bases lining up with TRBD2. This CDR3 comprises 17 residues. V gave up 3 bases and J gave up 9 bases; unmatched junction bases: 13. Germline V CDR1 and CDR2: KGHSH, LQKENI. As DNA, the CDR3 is TGTGCCAGCTCACCGGACAGGGGACTAGCGGGGGACCTCGGGCAGTACTTC. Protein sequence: CASSPDRGLAGDLGQYF.

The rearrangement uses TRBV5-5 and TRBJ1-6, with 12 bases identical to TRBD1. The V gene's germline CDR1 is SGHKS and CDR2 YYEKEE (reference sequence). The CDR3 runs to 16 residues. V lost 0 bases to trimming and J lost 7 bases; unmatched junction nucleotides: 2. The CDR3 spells CASSLGDRGPNSPLHF. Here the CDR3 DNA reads TGTGCCAGCAGCTTGGGGGACAGGGGGCCCAATTCACCCCTCCACTTT.

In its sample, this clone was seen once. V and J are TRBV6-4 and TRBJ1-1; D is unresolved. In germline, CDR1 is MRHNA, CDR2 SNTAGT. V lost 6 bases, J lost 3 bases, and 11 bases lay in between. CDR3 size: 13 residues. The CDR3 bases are TGTGCCAGCAGCGCCCGAGTGGACACTGAAGCTTTCTTT. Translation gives CASSARVDTEAFF.

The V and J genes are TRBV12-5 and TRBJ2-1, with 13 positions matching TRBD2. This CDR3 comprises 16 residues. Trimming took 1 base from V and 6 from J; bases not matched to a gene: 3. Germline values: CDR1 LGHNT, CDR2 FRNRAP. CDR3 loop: CASGLGTSGGLNEQFF. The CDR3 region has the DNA TGTGCTAGTGGTTTGGGGACTAGCGGGGGCCTCAATGAGCAGTTCTTC.

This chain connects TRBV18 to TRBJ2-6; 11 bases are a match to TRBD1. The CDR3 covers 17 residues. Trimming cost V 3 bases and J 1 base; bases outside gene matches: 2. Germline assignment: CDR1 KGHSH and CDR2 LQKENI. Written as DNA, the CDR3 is TGTGCCAGCTCACCCGGACAGGGGGCATCTGGGGCCAACGTCCTGACTTTC. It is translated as CASSPGQGASGANVLTF.

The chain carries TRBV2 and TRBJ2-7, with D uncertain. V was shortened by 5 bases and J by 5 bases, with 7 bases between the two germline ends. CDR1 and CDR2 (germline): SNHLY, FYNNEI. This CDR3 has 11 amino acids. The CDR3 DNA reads TGTGCCAGCAGTCCTCGAGACGAGCAGTACTTC. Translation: CASSPRDEQYF.

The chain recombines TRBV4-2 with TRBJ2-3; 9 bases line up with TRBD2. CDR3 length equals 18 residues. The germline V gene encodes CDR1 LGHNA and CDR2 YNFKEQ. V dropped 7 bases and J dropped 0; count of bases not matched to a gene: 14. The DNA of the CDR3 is TGTGCCAGCACCGGAAATCCAAGCGGGGGGCGGAGCACAGATACGCAGTATTTT. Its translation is CASTGNPSGGRSTDTQYF.

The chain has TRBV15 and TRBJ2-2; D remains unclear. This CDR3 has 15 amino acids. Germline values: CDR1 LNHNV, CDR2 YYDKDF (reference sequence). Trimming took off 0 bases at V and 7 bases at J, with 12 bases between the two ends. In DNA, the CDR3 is TGTGCCACCAGCAGAGATCCCATGAGAGGCGGGGAGCTGTTTTTT. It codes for CATSRDPMRGGELFF.

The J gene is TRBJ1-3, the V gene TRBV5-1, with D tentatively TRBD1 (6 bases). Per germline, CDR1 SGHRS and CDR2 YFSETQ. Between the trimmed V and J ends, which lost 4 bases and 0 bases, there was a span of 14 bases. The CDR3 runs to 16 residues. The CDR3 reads CASSVDRTLSGNTIYF. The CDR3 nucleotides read TGCGCCAGCAGCGTGGACAGAACTCTCTCTGGAAACACCATATATTTT. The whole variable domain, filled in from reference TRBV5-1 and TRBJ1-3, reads KAGVTQTPRYLIKTRGQQVTLSCSPISGHRSVSWYQQTPGQGLQFLFEYFSETQRNKGNFPGRFSGRQFSNSRSEMNVSTLELGDSALYLCASSVDRTLSGNTIYFGEGSWLTVV.

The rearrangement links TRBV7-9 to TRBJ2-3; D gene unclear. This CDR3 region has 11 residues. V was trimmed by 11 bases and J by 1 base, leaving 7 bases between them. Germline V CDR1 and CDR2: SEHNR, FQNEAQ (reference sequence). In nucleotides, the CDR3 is TGTGCCGAGCCCGGCACAGATACGCAGTATTTT. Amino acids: CAEPGTDTQYF.

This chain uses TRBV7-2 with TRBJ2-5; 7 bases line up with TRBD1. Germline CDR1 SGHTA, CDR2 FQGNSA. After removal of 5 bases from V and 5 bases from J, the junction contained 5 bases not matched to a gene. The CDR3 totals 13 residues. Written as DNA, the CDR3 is TGTGCCAGCAGCAACATCAGGGGGGAGACCCAGTACTTC. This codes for CASSNIRGETQYF.

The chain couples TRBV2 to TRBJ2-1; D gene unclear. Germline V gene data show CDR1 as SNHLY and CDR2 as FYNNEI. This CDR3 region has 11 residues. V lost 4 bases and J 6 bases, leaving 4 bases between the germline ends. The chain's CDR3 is CASSGSNEQFF. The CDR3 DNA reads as TGTGCCAGCAGTGGGAGCAATGAGCAGTTCTTC.

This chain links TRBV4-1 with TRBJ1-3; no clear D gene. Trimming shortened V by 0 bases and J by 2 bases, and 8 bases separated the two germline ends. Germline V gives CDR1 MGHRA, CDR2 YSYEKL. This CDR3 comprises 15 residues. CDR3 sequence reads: CASSQEAGAGNTIYF. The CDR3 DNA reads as TGCGCCAGCAGCCAAGAAGCCGGGGCTGGAAACACCATATATTTT.

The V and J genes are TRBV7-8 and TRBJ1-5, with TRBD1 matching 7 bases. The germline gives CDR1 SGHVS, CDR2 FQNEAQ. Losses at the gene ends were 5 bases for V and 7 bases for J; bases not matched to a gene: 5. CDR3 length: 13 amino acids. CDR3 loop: CASSDRAGQPQHF. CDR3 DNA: TGTGCCAGCAGCGACAGGGCGGGGCAGCCCCAGCATTTT.

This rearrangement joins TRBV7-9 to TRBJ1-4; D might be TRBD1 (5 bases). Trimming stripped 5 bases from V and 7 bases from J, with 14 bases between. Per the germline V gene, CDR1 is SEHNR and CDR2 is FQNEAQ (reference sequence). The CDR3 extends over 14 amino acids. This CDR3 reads CASSQAGPGEKLFF. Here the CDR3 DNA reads TGTGCCAGCAGCCAAGCGGGGCCGGGTGAAAAACTGTTTTTT.

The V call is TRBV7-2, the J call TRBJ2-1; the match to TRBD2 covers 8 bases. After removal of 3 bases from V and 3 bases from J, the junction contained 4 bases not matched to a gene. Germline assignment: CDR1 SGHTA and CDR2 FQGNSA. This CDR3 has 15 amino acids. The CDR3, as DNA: TGTGCCAGCAGCTTGGACGGGAGGGTCTACAATGAGCAGTTCTTC. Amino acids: CASSLDGRVYNEQFF.

The CDR3 loop reads CAAARAQNSPLHF. DNA of the CDR3: TGTGCCGCTGCCAGGGCGCAAAATTCACCCCTCCACTTT. The chain links TRBV7-2 to TRBJ1-6; D is perhaps TRBD1 (5 bases). The CDR3 has 13 amino acids. Germline V gene data show CDR1 as SGHTA and CDR2 as FQGNSA. Between the trimmed V and J ends, which lost 11 bases and 7 bases, there was a span of 15 bases.